This T cell receptor beta chain is from a study of T cell changes during pregnancy in multiple sclerosis. This clone was detected a few times. Some clones are missing from TCRdb's copy, which holds only in-frame ones; the method was immunoSEQ multiplex PCR. The sample records approximately 80,000 clones, 91% being singletons. This CDR3 has 20 residues. Losses at the gene ends were 2 bases for V and 3 bases for J; bases not matched to a gene: 18. The germline CDR1 and CDR2 sequences are KGHSH and LQKENI. The specimen was PBMCs, collected in the first trimester of pregnancy. The receptor comes from a female donor in good health, serving as a control in a pregnancy study. Some clones in this sample may be carry-over from other donors' samples. The chain is built from TRBV18 and TRBJ2-3; 9 bases match TRBD2. CDR3: CASSPRYTDLPSGTTDTQYF. CDR3 coding DNA: TGTGCCAGCTCACCAAGATACACAGATTTACCTAGCGGGACAACAGATACGCAGTATTTT. The full variable domain, with the rest looked up from reference TRBV18 and TRBJ2-3, is NAGVMQNPRHLVRRRGQEARLRCSPMKGHSHVYWYRQLPEEGLKFMVYLQKENIIDESGMPKERFSAEFPKEGPSILRIQQVVRGDSAAYFCASSPRYTDLPSGTTDTQYFGPGTRLTVL.